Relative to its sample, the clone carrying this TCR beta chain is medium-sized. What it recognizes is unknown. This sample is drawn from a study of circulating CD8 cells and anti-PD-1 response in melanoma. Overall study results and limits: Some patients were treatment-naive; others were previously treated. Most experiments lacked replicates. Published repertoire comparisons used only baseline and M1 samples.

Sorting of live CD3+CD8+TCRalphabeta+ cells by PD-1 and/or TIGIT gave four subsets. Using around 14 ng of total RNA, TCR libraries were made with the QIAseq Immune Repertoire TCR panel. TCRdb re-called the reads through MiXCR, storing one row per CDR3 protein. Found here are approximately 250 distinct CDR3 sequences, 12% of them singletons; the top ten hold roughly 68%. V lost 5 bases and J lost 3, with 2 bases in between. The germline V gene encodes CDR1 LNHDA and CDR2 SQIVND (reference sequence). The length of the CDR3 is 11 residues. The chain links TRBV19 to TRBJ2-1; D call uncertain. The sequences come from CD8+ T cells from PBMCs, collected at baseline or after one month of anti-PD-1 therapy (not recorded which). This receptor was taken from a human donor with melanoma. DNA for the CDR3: TGTGCCAGTAGTGACTACAATGAGCAGTTCTTC. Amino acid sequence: CASSDYNEQFF.